This paragraph covers one T cell receptor beta chain sequence. The assay was immunoSEQ multiplex PCR, and TCRdb's table has in-frame clones only and misses some. The sample includes 390,000 or so clones, more than 80% of them seen just once. The data originate from a study of control samples from healthy donors and cancer patients. V lost 7 bases to trimming and J lost 4 bases, with 10 bases between them. This CDR3 has 11 residues. Germline V gene sequence: CDR1 GTSNPN, CDR2 SVGIG (reference sequence). The chain couples TRBV30 to TRBJ1-1, with TRBD1 as a possible D gene (6 bases). Input material: PBMCs. This TCR was sampled from a man aged 35 to 55 with head and neck cancer. The CDR3 nucleotides read TGTGCCTTGGGAGGGGGCACTGAAGCTTTCTTT. Amino acid sequence: CALGGGTEAFF.